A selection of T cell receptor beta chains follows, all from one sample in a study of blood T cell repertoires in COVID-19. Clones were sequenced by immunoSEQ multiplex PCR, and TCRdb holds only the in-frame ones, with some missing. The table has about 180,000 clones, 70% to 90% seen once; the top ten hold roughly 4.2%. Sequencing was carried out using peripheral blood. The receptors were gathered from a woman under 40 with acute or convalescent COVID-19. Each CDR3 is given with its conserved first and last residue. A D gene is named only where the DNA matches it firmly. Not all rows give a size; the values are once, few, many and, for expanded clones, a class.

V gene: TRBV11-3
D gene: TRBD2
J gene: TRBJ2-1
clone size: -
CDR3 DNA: TGTGCCAGCAGCTTAGGGTCCGGGAGGTCGAATGAGCAGTTCTTC
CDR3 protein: CASSLGSGRSNEQFF

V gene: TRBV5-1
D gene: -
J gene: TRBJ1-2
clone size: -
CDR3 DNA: TGCGCCAGCAGCCCAGTTGCGGGTAACTATGGCTACACCTTC
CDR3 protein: CASSPVAGNYGYTF

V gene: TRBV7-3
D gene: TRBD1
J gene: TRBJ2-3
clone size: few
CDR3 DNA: TGTGCCAGCAGCCCTCGGGACAGAGCCTCCACAGATACGCAGTATTTT
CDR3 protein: CASSPRDRASTDTQYF

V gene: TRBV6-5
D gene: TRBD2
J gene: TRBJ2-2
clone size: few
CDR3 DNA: TGTGCCAGCAGTTACTCCCCTAGCGGGAGTACAAGGGAGCTGTTTTTT
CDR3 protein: CASSYSPSGSTRELFF

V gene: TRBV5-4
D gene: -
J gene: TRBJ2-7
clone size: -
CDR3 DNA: TGTGCCAGCAGTCCCTCCCTGGGGTTTCGGGATTACGAGCAGTACTTC
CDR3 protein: CASSPSLGFRDYEQYF

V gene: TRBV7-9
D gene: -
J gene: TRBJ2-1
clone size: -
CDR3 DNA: TGTGCCAGCAGCCATCTCACTGTTAACAATGAGCAGTTCTTC
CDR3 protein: CASSHLTVNNEQFF

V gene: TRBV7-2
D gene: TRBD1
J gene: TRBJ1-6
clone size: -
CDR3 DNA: TGTGCCAGCAGCTTCAGACAGGGAAACTCACCCCTCCACTTT
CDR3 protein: CASSFRQGNSPLHF

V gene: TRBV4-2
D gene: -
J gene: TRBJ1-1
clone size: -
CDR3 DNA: TGTGCCAGCAGCCAAGAAGTGGAGACGGGAGCTTTCTTT
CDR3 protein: CASSQEVETGAFF

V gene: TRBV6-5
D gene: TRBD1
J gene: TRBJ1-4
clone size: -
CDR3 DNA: TGTGCCAGCAGGACAGGGGGCGATGAAAAACTGTTTTTT
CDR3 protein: CASRTGGDEKLFF

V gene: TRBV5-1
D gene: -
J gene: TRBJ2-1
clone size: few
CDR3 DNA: TGCGCCAGCAGCGTGACATACAATGAGCAGTTCTTC
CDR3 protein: CASSVTYNEQFF

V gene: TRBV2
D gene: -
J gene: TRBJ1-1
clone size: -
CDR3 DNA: TGTGCCAGTCTCTTTTTCGGGACATCGAACACTGAAGCTTTCTTT
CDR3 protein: CASLFFGTSNTEAFF

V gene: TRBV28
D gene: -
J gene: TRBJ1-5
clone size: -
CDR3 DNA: TGTGCCATCACTGACAGGAGAAGCAATCAGCCCCAGCATTTT
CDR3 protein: CAITDRRSNQPQHF

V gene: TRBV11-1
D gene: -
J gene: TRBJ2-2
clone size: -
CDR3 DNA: TGTGCCAGCAGCTTAGGGACTGAGCTGTTTTTT
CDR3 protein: CASSLGTELFF

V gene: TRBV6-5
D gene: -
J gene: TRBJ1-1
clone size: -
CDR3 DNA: TGTGCCAGCAGTTACTCAACAGGGCTCACTGAAGCTTTCTTT
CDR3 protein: CASSYSTGLTEAFF

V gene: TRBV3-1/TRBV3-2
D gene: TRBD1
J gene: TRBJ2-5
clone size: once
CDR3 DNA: TGTGCCAGCAGCCCCTATAGGGGACAGGGTCAAGAGACCCAGTACTTC
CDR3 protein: CASSPYRGQGQETQYF

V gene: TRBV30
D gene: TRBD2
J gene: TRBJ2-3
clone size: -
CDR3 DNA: TGTGCCTGGAGTGCGCGACTAGCGGTCACAGATACGCAGTATTTT
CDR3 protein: CAWSARLAVTDTQYF

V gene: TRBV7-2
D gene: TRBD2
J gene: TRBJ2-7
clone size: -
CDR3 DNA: TGTGCCAGCAGCCGTACTAGCGTAATCGCCTACGAGCAGTACTTC
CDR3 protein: CASSRTSVIAYEQYF

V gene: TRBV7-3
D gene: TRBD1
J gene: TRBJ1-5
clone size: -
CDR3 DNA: TGTGCCAGCAGCCGGGACAGGGATCAGCCCCAGCATTTT
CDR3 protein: CASSRDRDQPQHF

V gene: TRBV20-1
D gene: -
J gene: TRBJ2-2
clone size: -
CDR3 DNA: TGCAGTGCTAGTTGGAGTTCTCTCACCGGGGAGCTGTTTTTT
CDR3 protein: CSASWSSLTGELFF

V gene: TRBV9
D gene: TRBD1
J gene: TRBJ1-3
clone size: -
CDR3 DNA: TGTGCCAGCAGCGTAGACCTGGACGGGACAGGTCGTGGAAACACCATATATTTT
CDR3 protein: CASSVDLDGTGRGNTIYF

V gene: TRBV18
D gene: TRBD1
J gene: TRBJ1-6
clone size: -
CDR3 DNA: TGTGCCAGCTCACCGGCGGGACAGCCTGGGACCCTCCACTTT
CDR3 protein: CASSPAGQPGTLHF

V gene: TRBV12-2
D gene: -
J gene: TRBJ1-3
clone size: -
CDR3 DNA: TGTGCAAGTCGCCCGCCCCCAGGACAGGGCCGCTCTGGAAACACCATATATTTT
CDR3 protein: CASRPPPGQGRSGNTIYF

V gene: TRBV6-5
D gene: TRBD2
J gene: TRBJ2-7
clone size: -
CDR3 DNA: TGTGCCAGCACCCCCCCGGGGGGGGAGCAGTACTTC
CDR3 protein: CASTPPGGEQYF

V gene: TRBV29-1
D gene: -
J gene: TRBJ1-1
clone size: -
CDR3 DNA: TGCAGCGCCGCGGGCAGGTTGAACACTGAAGCTTTCTTT
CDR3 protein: CSAAGRLNTEAFF

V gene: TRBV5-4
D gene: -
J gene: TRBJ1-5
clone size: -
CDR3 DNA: TGTGCCAGCAGCCGTAACAACGATCAGCCCCAGCATTTT
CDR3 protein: CASSRNNDQPQHF

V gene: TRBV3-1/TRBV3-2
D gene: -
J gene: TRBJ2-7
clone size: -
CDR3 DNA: TGTGCCAGCAGCCAAGATCACTATCGCGAGCAGTACTTC
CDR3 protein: CASSQDHYREQYF

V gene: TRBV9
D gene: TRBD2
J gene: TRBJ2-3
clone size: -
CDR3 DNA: TGTGCCAGCAGCCCGGGACTAGCGGGAGCGGGGATATTCGATACGCAGTATTTT
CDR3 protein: CASSPGLAGAGIFDTQYF

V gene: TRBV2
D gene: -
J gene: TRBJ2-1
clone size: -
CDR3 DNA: TGTGCCAGCAGTGAGGGTCTAGGTGAGCAGTTCTTC
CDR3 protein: CASSEGLGEQFF

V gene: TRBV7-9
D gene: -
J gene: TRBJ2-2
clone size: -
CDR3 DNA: TGTGCCAGCAGCTCAAGACTAGTCACGAACACCGGGGAGCTGTTTTTT
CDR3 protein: CASSSRLVTNTGELFF

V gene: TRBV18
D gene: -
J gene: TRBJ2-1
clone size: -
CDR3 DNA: TGTGCCAGCTCACCCTACTCCGGCAATGAGCAGTTCTTC
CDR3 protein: CASSPYSGNEQFF

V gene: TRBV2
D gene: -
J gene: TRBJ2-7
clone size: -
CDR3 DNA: TGTGCCAGCACGACGACAGGCTCGATCTACGAGCAGTACTTC
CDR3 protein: CASTTTGSIYEQYF

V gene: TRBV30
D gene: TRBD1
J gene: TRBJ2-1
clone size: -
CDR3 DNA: TGTGCCTGGAGTGTACACGGGACAGTGCAGTTCTTC
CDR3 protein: CAWSVHGTVQFF

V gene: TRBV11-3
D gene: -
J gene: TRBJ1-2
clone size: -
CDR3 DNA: TGTGCCAGCGGGATTTGGGGAGACGACATGGAGGGCTACACCTTC
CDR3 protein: CASGIWGDDMEGYTF

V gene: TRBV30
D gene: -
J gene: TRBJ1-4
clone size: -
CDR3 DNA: TGTGCCTGGACTAAAAATAATGAAAAACTGTTTTTT
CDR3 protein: CAWTKNNEKLFF

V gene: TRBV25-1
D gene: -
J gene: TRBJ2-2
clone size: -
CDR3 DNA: TGTGCCAGCAGTACAGGGAATTGGGCCGGGGAGCTGTTTTTT
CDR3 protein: CASSTGNWAGELFF

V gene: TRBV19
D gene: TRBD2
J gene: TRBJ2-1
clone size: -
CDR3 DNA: TGTGCCAGTAGTACCAGGACTAGGGGCCCAGTCCATGAGCAGTTCTTC
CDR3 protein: CASSTRTRGPVHEQFF

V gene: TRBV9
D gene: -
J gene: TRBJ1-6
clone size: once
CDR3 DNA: TGTGCCAGCAGCAAAGACGGACAAAATACTAATTCACCCCTCCACTTT
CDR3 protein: CASSKDGQNTNSPLHF

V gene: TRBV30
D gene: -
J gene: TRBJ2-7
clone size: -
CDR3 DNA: TGTGCCTGGTCCAGGGGGGCTGGTGCCGAGCAGTACTTC
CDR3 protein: CAWSRGAGAEQYF

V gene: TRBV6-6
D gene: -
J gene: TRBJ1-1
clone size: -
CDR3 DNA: TGTGCCACGACGGCGGGGACTGAAGCTTTCTTT
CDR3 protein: CATTAGTEAFF

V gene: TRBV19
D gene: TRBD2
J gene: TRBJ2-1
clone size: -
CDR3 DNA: TGTGCCAGTAGTATAGATGGGGGACTAGCGGAGTACAATGAGCAGTTCTTC
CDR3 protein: CASSIDGGLAEYNEQFF

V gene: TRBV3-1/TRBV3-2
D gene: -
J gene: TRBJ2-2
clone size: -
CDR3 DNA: TGTGCCAGCAGCCAAGGCCTAGGAGGCGGGGAGCTGTTTTTT
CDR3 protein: CASSQGLGGGELFF

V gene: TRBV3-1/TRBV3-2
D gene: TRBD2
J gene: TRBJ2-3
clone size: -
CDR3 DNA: TGTGCCAGCAGCCCCTCTAGCGGGGGCACAGATACGCAGTATTTT
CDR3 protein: CASSPSSGGTDTQYF